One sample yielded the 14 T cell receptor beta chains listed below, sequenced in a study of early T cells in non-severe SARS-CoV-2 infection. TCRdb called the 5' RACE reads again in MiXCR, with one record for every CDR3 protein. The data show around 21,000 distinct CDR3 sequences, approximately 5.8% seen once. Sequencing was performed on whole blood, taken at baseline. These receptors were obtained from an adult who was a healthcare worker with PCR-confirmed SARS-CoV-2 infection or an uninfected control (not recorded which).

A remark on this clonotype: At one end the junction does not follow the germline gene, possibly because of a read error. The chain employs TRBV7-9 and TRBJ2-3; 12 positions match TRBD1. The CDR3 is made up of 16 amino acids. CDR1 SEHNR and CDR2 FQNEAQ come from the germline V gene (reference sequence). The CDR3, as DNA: TGTGCCAGCAGGGCCCGCGGGACAGGGGGCACGGATACGCAGTATTTT. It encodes CASRARGTGGTDTQYF.

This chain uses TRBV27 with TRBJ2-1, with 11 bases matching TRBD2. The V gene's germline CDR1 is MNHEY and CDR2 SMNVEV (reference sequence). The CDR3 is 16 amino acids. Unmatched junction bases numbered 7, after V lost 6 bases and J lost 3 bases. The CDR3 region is CASSRQGLAGYNEQFF. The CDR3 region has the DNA TGTGCCAGCAGCCGGCAAGGACTAGCGGGCTACAATGAGCAGTTCTTC.

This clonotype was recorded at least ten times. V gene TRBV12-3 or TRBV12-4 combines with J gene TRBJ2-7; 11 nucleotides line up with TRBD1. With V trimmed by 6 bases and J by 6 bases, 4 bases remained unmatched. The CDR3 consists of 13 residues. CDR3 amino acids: CASSLDRGLEQYF. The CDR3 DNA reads TGTGCCAGCAGCCTGGACAGGGGGCTCGAGCAGTACTTC.

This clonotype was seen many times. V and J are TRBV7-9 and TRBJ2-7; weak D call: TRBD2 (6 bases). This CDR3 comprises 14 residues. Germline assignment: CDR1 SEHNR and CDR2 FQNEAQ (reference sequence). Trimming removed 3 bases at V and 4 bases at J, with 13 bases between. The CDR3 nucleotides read TGTGCCAGCAGCTTCGGGTTGAGCGGGTACGAGCAGTACTTC. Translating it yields CASSFGLSGYEQYF.

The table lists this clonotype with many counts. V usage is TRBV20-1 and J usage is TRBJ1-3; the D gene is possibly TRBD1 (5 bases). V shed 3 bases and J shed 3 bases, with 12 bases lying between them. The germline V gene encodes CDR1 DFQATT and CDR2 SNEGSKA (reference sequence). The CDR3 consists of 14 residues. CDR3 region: CSARGGTFGNTIYF. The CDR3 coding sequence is TGCAGTGCTAGGGGAGGGACTTTTGGAAACACCATATATTTT.

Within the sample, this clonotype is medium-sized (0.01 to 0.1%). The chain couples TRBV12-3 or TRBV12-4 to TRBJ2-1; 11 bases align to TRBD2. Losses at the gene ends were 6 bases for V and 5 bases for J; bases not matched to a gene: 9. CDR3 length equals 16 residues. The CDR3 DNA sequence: TGTGCCAGCAGCGCGGGGACTAGCGGACCCGACAATGAGCAGTTCTTC. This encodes CASSAGTSGPDNEQFF.

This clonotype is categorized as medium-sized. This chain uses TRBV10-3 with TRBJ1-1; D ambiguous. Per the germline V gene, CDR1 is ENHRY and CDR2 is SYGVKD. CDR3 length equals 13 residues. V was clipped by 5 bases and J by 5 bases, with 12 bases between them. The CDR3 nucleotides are TGTGCCATCAGTTCCTTCTGGGGAACTGAAGCTTTCTTT. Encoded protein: CAISSFWGTEAFF.

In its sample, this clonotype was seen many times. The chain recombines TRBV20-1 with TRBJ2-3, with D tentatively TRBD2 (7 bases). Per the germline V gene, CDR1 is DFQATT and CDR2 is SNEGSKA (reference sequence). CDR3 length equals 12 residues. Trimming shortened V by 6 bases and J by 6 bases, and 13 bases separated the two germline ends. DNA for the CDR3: TGCAGTGCCCCCGGCGGGGGCGATACGCAGTATTTT. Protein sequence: CSAPGGGDTQYF.

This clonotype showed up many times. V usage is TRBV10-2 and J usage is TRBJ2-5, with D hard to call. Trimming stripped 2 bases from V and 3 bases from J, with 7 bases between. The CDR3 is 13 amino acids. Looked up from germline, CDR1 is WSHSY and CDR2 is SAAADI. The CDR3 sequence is CASSEGLEETQYF. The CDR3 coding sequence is TGCGCCAGCAGTGAGGGCCTCGAAGAGACCCAGTACTTC.

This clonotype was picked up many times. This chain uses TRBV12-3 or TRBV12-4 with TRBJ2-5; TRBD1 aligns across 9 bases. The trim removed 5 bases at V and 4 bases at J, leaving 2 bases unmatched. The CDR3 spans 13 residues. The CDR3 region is CASSDRGVETQYF. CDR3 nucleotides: TGTGCCAGCAGTGACAGGGGGGTAGAGACCCAGTACTTC.

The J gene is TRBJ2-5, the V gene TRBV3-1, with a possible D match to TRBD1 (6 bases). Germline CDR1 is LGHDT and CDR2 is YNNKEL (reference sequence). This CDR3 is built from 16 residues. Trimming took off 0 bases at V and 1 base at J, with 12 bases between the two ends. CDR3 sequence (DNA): TGTGCCAGCAGCCAAGATACAGGACAGAGCCAAGAGACCCAGTACTTC. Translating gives CASSQDTGQSQETQYF.

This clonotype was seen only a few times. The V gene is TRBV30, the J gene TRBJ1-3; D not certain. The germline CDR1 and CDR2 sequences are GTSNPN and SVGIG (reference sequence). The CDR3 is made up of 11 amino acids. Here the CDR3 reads CAWGSGNTIYF. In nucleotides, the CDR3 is TGTGCTTGGGGCTCTGGAAACACCATATATTTT.

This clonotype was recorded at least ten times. CDR3 residues: CASSLRRVQLAGELFF. The CDR3 region has the DNA TGTGCCAGCAGCTTACGAAGGGTCCAACTAGCCGGGGAGCTGTTTTTT. This chain joins TRBV7-9 and TRBJ2-2; TRBD2 might be the D (5 bases). Per germline, CDR1 SEHNR and CDR2 FQNEAQ (reference sequence). The CDR3 runs 16 residues. Between the trimmed V and J ends, which lost 2 bases and 6 bases, there was a span of 16 bases.

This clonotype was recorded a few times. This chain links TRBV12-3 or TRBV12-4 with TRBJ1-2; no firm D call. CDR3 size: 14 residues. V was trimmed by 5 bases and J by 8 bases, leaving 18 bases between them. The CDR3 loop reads CASSPILELEGYTF. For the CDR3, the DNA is TGTGCCAGCAGTCCGATTTTAGAATTGGAGGGCTACACCTTC.